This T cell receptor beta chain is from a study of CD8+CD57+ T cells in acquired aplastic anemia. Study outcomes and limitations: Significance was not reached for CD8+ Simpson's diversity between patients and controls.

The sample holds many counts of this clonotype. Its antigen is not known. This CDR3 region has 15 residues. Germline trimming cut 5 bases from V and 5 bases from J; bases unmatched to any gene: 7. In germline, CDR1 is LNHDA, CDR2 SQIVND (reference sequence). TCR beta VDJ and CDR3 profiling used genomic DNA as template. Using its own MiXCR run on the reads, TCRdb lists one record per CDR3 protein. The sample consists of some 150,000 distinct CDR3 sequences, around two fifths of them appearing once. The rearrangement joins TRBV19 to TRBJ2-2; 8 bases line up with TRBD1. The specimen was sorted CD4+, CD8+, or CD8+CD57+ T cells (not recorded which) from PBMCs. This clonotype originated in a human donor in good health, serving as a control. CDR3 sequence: CASSPQDRDTGELFF. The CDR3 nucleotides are TGTGCCAGTAGTCCTCAGGACAGGGATACCGGGGAGCTGTTTTTT.